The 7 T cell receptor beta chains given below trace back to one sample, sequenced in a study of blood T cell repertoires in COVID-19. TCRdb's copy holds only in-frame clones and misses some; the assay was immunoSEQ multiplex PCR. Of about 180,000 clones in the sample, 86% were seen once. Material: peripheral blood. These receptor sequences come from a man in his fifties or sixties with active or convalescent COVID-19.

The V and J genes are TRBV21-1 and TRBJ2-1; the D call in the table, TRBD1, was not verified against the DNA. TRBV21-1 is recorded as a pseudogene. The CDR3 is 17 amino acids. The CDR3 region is CANRTRDRVQLGNEQFF. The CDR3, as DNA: TGTGCCAACCGAACCCGGGACAGGGTTCAATTAGGCAATGAGCAGTTCTTC.

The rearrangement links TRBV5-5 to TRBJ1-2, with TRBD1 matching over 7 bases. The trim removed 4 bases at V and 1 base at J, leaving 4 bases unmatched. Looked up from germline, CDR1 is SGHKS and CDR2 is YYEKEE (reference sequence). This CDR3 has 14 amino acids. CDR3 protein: CASSRRDSNYGYTF. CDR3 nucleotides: TGTGCCAGCAGCCGCCGGGACAGTAACTATGGCTACACCTTC.

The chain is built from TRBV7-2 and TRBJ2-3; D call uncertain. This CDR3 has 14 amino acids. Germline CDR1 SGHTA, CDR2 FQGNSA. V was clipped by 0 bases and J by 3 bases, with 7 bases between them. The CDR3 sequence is CASSLAQSTDTQYF. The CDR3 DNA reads TGTGCCAGCAGCTTAGCACAGTCGACAGATACGCAGTATTTT.

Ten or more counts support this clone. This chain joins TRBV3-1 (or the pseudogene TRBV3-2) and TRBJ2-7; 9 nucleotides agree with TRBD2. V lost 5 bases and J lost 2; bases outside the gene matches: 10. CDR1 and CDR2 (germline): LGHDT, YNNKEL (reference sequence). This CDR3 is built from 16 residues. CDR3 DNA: TGTGCCAGCAGCGGAGAGGGGCTAGCGGGAACCTACGAGCAGTACTTC. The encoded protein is CASSGEGLAGTYEQYF.

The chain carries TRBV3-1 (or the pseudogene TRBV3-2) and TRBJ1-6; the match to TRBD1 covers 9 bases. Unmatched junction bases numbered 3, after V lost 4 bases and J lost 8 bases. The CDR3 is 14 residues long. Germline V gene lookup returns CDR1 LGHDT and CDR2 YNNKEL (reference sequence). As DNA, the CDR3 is TGTGCCAGCAGCCCCCGGGACAGGGATTCACCCCTCCACTTT. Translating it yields CASSPRDRDSPLHF.

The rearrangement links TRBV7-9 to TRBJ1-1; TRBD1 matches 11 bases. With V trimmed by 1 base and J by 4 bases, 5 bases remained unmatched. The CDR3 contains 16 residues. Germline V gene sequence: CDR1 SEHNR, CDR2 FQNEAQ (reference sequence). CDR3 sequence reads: CASSLVPGTGGTEAFF. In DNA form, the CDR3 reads TGTGCCAGCAGCTTAGTTCCCGGGACAGGGGGCACTGAAGCTTTCTTT.

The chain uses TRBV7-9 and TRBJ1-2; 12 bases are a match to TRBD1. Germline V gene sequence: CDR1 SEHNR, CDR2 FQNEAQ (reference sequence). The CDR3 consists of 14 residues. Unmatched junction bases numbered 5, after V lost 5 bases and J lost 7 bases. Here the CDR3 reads CASSPGQGAFGYTF. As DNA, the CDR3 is TGTGCCAGCAGCCCGGGACAGGGGGCTTTTGGCTACACCTTC.